The sequence of this T cell receptor beta chain was determined in a study of blood T cell repertoires in COVID-19. Study summary: Samples of COVID-19 (acute and convalescent) were obtained from the United States, Italy and Spain.

The CDR3 has 15 residues. The germline V gene encodes CDR1 SGHTA and CDR2 FQGNSA. The V segment lost 5 bases and the J segment 9 bases; nucleotides outside the gene matches: 14. As originally analysed: For nucleated cells, counts were estimated from reference gene primer amplification. The method was immunoSEQ multiplex PCR; TCRdb's version includes in-frame clones alone and lacks a portion of them. V and J calls and clone size are as listed in that table; D and trimming were resolved from the DNA. The sample lists 300,000 to 400,000 clones; about 86% were seen once. In assigning cohorts, the study relied on participant-reported clinical history.

The receptor was isolated from a woman in her forties with acute COVID-19. The source material was PBMCs or T cells enriched from blood (not recorded which). V and J are TRBV7-2 and TRBJ2-5, with 8 positions matching TRBD1. CDR3 DNA sequence: TGTGCCAGCAGCCAGGGGGCAGGGAGTATGTGGGCCCAGTACTTC. Protein sequence: CASSQGAGSMWAQYF.